These 5 T cell receptor beta chains were sequenced from one sample in a study of shared clonotypes between healthy human individuals. The method was immunoSEQ multiplex PCR; TCRdb's version includes in-frame clones alone and lacks a portion of them. There are more than 2,000,000 clones in the sample; approximately 95% occur only once, and about 0.39% lies in the top ten. The sequenced material came from naive CD4+ T cells from PBMCs. The subset is: CD45RA+ positively selected. The receptors derive from a man in his late teens or twenties in good health. Some clones in this sample may be carry-over from other donors' samples.

This clone was counted between two and nine times. DNA of the CDR3: TGTGCCAGCGGGAGCGGGGGCGGCACTGAAGCTTTCTTT. Translated: CASGSGGGTEAFF. V is TRBV28 and J is TRBJ1-1; weak D call: TRBD1 (6 bases). In germline, CDR1 is MDHEN, CDR2 SYDVKM. V was shortened by 8 bases and J by 4 bases, with 14 bases between the two germline ends. The CDR3 spans 13 residues.

The CDR3 bases are TGTGCCAGCAGTTTTCGTTTGCGGACTAGCGGAGGGTACGAGCAGTACTTC. It codes for CASSFRLRTSGGYEQYF. The rearrangement joins TRBV28 to TRBJ2-7; 10 positions match TRBD2. Looked up from germline, CDR1 is MDHEN and CDR2 is SYDVKM. The V and J ends lost 3 bases and 4 bases, in that order; junction bases with no gene match: 12. This CDR3 has 17 amino acids.

The chain combines TRBV4-2 with TRBJ2-5; no clear D. This CDR3 is built from 14 residues. The germline V gene encodes CDR1 LGHNA and CDR2 YNFKEQ. Trimming took 0 bases from V and 5 from J, leaving 10 bases between them. The CDR3 reads CASSQESVSETQYF. The CDR3 nucleotides read TGTGCCAGCAGCCAAGAATCGGTCAGCGAGACCCAGTACTTC.

Written as DNA, the CDR3 is TGTGCCAGCAGCCCTCGCCCGGGACGGGGAATTGATGAGCAGTACTTC. Amino acids: CASSPRPGRGIDEQYF. The rearrangement uses TRBV4-2 and TRBJ2-7, with D possibly being TRBD1 or TRBD2 (5 bases each). Trimming took off 4 bases at V and 7 bases at J, with 23 bases between the two ends. This CDR3 is 16 amino acids long. In germline, CDR1 is LGHNA, CDR2 YNFKEQ.

This chain joins TRBV4-1 and TRBJ2-5; D gene uncertain. Germline V gives CDR1 MGHRA, CDR2 YSYEKL. The V end lost 3 bases, the J end lost 1 base, and 12 bases lay between the germline ends. The CDR3 covers 15 residues. CDR3 sequence: CASSQAQMVQETQYF. DNA for the CDR3: TGCGCCAGCAGCCAGGCCCAGATGGTCCAAGAGACCCAGTACTTC.